These T cell receptor beta chains were read from a single sample in a study of blood T cell repertoires in COVID-19. The table came from immunoSEQ multiplex PCR; TCRdb's copy has only in-frame clones and leaves some out. The sample carries over 250,000 clones, roughly 92% recorded once. Source material: peripheral blood. These receptors all come from a woman aged 30 to 39 with COVID-19, enrolled during active disease. CDR3s include the opening cysteine and the closing phenylalanine or tryptophan. D genes are given only for firm matches. Only some rows state a clone size, as once, few, many or a class for expanded clones.

d_gene: TRBD2
v_gene: TRBV7-9
j_gene: TRBJ2-3
abundance: NA
CDR3aa: CASSPRLAEVPDTQYF
CDR3nt: TGTGCCAGCAGCCCCCGACTAGCGGAAGTGCCAGATACGCAGTATTTT

d_gene: NA
v_gene: TRBV7-8
j_gene: TRBJ2-1
abundance: NA
CDR3aa: CASSLGVEQFF
CDR3nt: TGTGCCAGCAGCTTAGGCGTTGAGCAGTTCTTC

d_gene: NA
v_gene: TRBV5-4
j_gene: TRBJ2-7
abundance: NA
CDR3aa: CASSLISGNEQYF
CDR3nt: TGTGCCAGCAGCTTAATCTCAGGGAACGAGCAGTACTTC

d_gene: TRBD2
v_gene: TRBV9
j_gene: TRBJ2-3
abundance: NA
CDR3aa: CASSVRGLTTDTQYF
CDR3nt: TGTGCCAGCAGCGTACGGGGACTAACTACAGATACGCAGTATTTT

d_gene: TRBD2
v_gene: TRBV7-8
j_gene: TRBJ2-1
abundance: NA
CDR3aa: CASSSIAGPALNEQFF
CDR3nt: TGTGCCAGCAGTTCTATAGCGGGCCCTGCTCTAAATGAGCAGTTCTTC

d_gene: NA
v_gene: TRBV5-8
j_gene: TRBJ1-5
abundance: once
CDR3aa: CASSGDSAVLSNQPQHF
CDR3nt: TGTGCCAGCAGCGGTGACAGCGCGGTCCTAAGCAATCAGCCCCAGCATTTT

d_gene: TRBD2
v_gene: TRBV19
j_gene: TRBJ2-1
abundance: NA
CDR3aa: CASNLAGYDNEQFF
CDR3nt: TGTGCCAGTAATCTAGCGGGTTACGATAATGAGCAGTTCTTC

d_gene: NA
v_gene: TRBV19
j_gene: TRBJ2-2
abundance: NA
CDR3aa: CASSIAGDSTGELFF
CDR3nt: TGTGCCAGTAGTATAGCGGGGGACAGCACCGGGGAGCTGTTTTTT

d_gene: NA
v_gene: TRBV12-3/TRBV12-4
j_gene: TRBJ1-1
abundance: NA
CDR3aa: CASSKAGNTEAFF
CDR3nt: TGTGCCAGCAGTAAGGCGGGGAACACTGAAGCTTTCTTT

d_gene: NA
v_gene: TRBV6-5
j_gene: TRBJ1-3
abundance: NA
CDR3aa: CASSTGTSGNTIYF
CDR3nt: TGTGCCAGCAGCACCGGGACATCTGGAAACACCATATATTTT

d_gene: NA
v_gene: TRBV5-1
j_gene: TRBJ1-1
abundance: NA
CDR3aa: CASSPSSDFTNTEAFF
CDR3nt: TGCGCCAGCAGCCCCTCCTCGGACTTTACGAACACTGAAGCTTTCTTT

d_gene: NA
v_gene: TRBV3-1/TRBV3-2
j_gene: TRBJ2-5
abundance: NA
CDR3aa: CASSAQDRQETQYF
CDR3nt: TGTGCCAGCAGCGCTCAGGACAGACAAGAGACCCAGTACTTC

d_gene: NA
v_gene: TRBV19
j_gene: TRBJ1-2
abundance: NA
CDR3aa: CASNPRAGYGYTF
CDR3nt: TGTGCCAGTAATCCTCGCGCGGGCTATGGCTACACCTTC

d_gene: TRBD2
v_gene: TRBV11-2
j_gene: TRBJ2-1
abundance: NA
CDR3aa: CASSLDLLAGNEQFF
CDR3nt: TGTGCCAGCAGCTTAGATTTATTAGCGGGAAATGAGCAGTTCTTC

d_gene: NA
v_gene: TRBV6-1
j_gene: TRBJ1-2
abundance: NA
CDR3aa: CASSEGQGESYGYTF
CDR3nt: TGTGCCAGCAGTGAAGGGCAGGGCGAGTCTTATGGCTACACCTTC

d_gene: NA
v_gene: TRBV7-9
j_gene: TRBJ1-6
abundance: once
CDR3aa: CASSSDRYNNSPLHF
CDR3nt: TGTGCCAGCAGCTCCGATAGATATAATAATTCACCCCTCCACTTT

d_gene: TRBD2
v_gene: TRBV6-6
j_gene: TRBJ2-7
abundance: many
CDR3aa: CASSAAASGRAYEQYF
CDR3nt: TGTGCCAGCAGTGCCGCGGCTAGCGGGAGGGCCTACGAGCAGTACTTC

d_gene: NA
v_gene: TRBV4-1
j_gene: TRBJ2-3
abundance: NA
CDR3aa: CASSQEGFVADTQYF
CDR3nt: TGCGCCAGCAGCCAGGAGGGATTCGTGGCAGATACGCAGTATTTT

d_gene: NA
v_gene: TRBV10-3
j_gene: TRBJ1-2
abundance: NA
CDR3aa: CAISESNKKGGYTF
CDR3nt: TGTGCCATCAGTGAGTCGAATAAAAAGGGGGGCTACACCTTC

d_gene: TRBD1
v_gene: TRBV13
j_gene: TRBJ1-2
abundance: NA
CDR3aa: CASSFSGGRFYGYTF
CDR3nt: TGTGCCAGCAGCTTCTCAGGGGGCAGATTCTATGGCTACACCTTC

d_gene: NA
v_gene: TRBV14
j_gene: TRBJ2-2
abundance: NA
CDR3aa: CASSQLGGSTGELFF
CDR3nt: TGTGCCAGCAGCCAACTTGGCGGAAGCACCGGGGAGCTGTTTTTT

d_gene: NA
v_gene: TRBV2
j_gene: TRBJ1-3
abundance: NA
CDR3aa: CASRTGSGNTIYF
CDR3nt: TGTGCCAGCAGAACAGGGAGTGGAAACACCATATATTTT

d_gene: NA
v_gene: TRBV19
j_gene: TRBJ1-1
abundance: NA
CDR3aa: CASSQRLVSWAEAFF
CDR3nt: TGTGCCAGTAGCCAGCGGCTGGTGTCTTGGGCTGAAGCTTTCTTT

d_gene: NA
v_gene: TRBV19
j_gene: TRBJ1-6
abundance: NA
CDR3aa: CASSRSNSPLHF
CDR3nt: TGTGCCAGTAGTAGGAGCAATTCACCCCTCCACTTT

d_gene: NA
v_gene: TRBV27
j_gene: TRBJ1-6
abundance: NA
CDR3aa: CASRPGDNSPLHF
CDR3nt: TGTGCCAGCAGGCCAGGGGATAATTCACCCCTCCACTTT

d_gene: TRBD2
v_gene: TRBV4-1
j_gene: TRBJ2-3
abundance: NA
CDR3aa: CASSQDLAGVTDTQYF
CDR3nt: TGCGCCAGCAGCCAAGATCTAGCGGGAGTAACAGATACGCAGTATTTT

d_gene: TRBD2
v_gene: TRBV7-2
j_gene: TRBJ2-7
abundance: NA
CDR3aa: CASSLGTSGSGEQYF
CDR3nt: TGTGCCAGCAGCCTGGGGACTAGCGGGAGTGGCGAGCAGTACTTC

d_gene: NA
v_gene: TRBV5-4
j_gene: TRBJ2-7
abundance: NA
CDR3aa: CASSLGANYEQYF
CDR3nt: TGTGCCAGCAGCTTGGGGGCTAACTACGAGCAGTACTTC

d_gene: TRBD2
v_gene: TRBV5-1
j_gene: TRBJ2-5
abundance: NA
CDR3aa: CASSFGGSKQETQYF
CDR3nt: TGCGCCAGCAGTTTTGGCGGGAGTAAGCAAGAGACCCAGTACTTC

d_gene: TRBD1
v_gene: TRBV7-2
j_gene: TRBJ1-2
abundance: NA
CDR3aa: CASSLVAGTGGSNGYTF
CDR3nt: TGTGCCAGCAGCTTGGTCGCCGGGACAGGGGGCTCTAATGGCTACACCTTC

d_gene: NA
v_gene: TRBV12-3/TRBV12-4
j_gene: TRBJ1-1
abundance: NA
CDR3aa: CASILNRATEAFF
CDR3nt: TGTGCCAGCATTTTGAACAGGGCCACTGAAGCTTTCTTT

d_gene: TRBD1
v_gene: TRBV5-1
j_gene: TRBJ1-4
abundance: NA
CDR3aa: CASSIQGVRNEKLFF
CDR3nt: TGCGCCAGCAGTATACAGGGGGTAAGGAATGAAAAACTGTTTTTT

d_gene: TRBD1
v_gene: TRBV9
j_gene: TRBJ1-3
abundance: few
CDR3aa: CASSVQTGGENTIYF
CDR3nt: TGTGCCAGCAGCGTCCAGACAGGGGGCGAAAACACCATATATTTT

d_gene: TRBD1
v_gene: TRBV6-5
j_gene: TRBJ1-1
abundance: NA
CDR3aa: CASSRDRGDTEAFF
CDR3nt: TGTGCCAGCAGTCGAGACAGGGGGGACACTGAAGCTTTCTTT

d_gene: TRBD2
v_gene: TRBV3-1/TRBV3-2
j_gene: TRBJ2-7
abundance: NA
CDR3aa: CASSQALGSGISYEQYF
CDR3nt: TGTGCCAGCAGCCAAGCTTTAGGTAGCGGGATCTCCTACGAGCAGTACTTC

d_gene: TRBD2
v_gene: TRBV5-4
j_gene: TRBJ2-3
abundance: NA
CDR3aa: CASSLTSGTSTDTQYF
CDR3nt: TGTGCCAGCAGCCTGACTAGCGGTACTAGCACAGATACGCAGTATTTT

d_gene: NA
v_gene: TRBV4-2
j_gene: TRBJ1-2
abundance: NA
CDR3aa: CASSQDRVGTGYTF
CDR3nt: TGTGCCAGCAGCCAAGACAGGGTAGGAACTGGCTACACCTTC

d_gene: NA
v_gene: TRBV14
j_gene: TRBJ1-2
abundance: NA
CDR3aa: CASSQAVSGYTF
CDR3nt: TGTGCCAGCAGCCAAGCGGTCTCTGGCTACACCTTC

d_gene: NA
v_gene: TRBV24-1
j_gene: TRBJ2-2
abundance: NA
CDR3aa: CATSDPRVMNTGELFF
CDR3nt: TGTGCCACCAGTGATCCACGAGTGATGAACACCGGGGAGCTGTTTTTT

d_gene: NA
v_gene: TRBV5-1
j_gene: TRBJ1-4
abundance: NA
CDR3aa: CASSAGGQRNEKLFF
CDR3nt: TGCGCCAGCAGCGCGGGGGGACAAAGAAATGAAAAACTGTTTTTT

d_gene: NA
v_gene: TRBV7-9
j_gene: TRBJ1-4
abundance: NA
CDR3aa: CASSLRGPTGGELFF
CDR3nt: TGTGCCAGCAGCTTAAGGGGCCCGACTGGTGGGGAACTGTTTTTT

d_gene: TRBD1
v_gene: TRBV7-9
j_gene: TRBJ2-3
abundance: NA
CDR3aa: CASSAWDRDTDTQYF
CDR3nt: TGTGCCAGCAGCGCCTGGGACAGGGACACAGATACGCAGTATTTT

d_gene: NA
v_gene: TRBV4-1
j_gene: TRBJ1-3
abundance: NA
CDR3aa: CASSIRSFSSGNTIYF
CDR3nt: TGCGCCAGCAGCATACGGAGTTTTAGCTCTGGAAACACCATATATTTT

d_gene: NA
v_gene: TRBV30
j_gene: TRBJ1-4
abundance: NA
CDR3aa: CAWSFLGEKLFF
CDR3nt: TGTGCCTGGAGTTTTCTCGGTGAAAAACTGTTTTTT

d_gene: TRBD1
v_gene: TRBV7-2
j_gene: TRBJ1-2
abundance: NA
CDR3aa: CASSSRTGGRGYTF
CDR3nt: TGTGCCAGCAGCTCCCGGACAGGGGGGAGAGGCTACACCTTC

d_gene: TRBD1
v_gene: TRBV7-8
j_gene: TRBJ2-3
abundance: NA
CDR3aa: CASSAQGRDTQYF
CDR3nt: TGTGCCAGCAGCGCACAGGGGAGAGATACGCAGTATTTT

d_gene: TRBD1
v_gene: TRBV19
j_gene: TRBJ1-4
abundance: NA
CDR3aa: CASSTGTGGLNEKLFF
CDR3nt: TGTGCCAGTAGTACCGGGACAGGGGGCCTTAATGAAAAACTGTTTTTT

d_gene: TRBD1
v_gene: TRBV19
j_gene: TRBJ1-2
abundance: NA
CDR3aa: CASGPTGAYGYTF
CDR3nt: TGTGCCAGTGGGCCGACAGGGGCCTATGGCTACACCTTC

d_gene: TRBD1
v_gene: TRBV3-1/TRBV3-2
j_gene: TRBJ2-2
abundance: NA
CDR3aa: CASSQRGQGRNTGELFF
CDR3nt: TGTGCCAGCAGCCAACGGGGACAGGGCCGCAACACCGGGGAGCTGTTTTTT

d_gene: NA
v_gene: TRBV6-1
j_gene: TRBJ2-1
abundance: once
CDR3aa: CASSEPGGRGRNEQFF
CDR3nt: TGTGCCAGCAGTGAGCCCGGAGGGAGAGGACGCAATGAGCAGTTCTTC

d_gene: NA
v_gene: TRBV7-2
j_gene: TRBJ2-6
abundance: NA
CDR3aa: CASSFPGWGANVLTF
CDR3nt: TGTGCCAGCAGCTTCCCGGGGTGGGGGGCCAACGTCCTGACTTTC